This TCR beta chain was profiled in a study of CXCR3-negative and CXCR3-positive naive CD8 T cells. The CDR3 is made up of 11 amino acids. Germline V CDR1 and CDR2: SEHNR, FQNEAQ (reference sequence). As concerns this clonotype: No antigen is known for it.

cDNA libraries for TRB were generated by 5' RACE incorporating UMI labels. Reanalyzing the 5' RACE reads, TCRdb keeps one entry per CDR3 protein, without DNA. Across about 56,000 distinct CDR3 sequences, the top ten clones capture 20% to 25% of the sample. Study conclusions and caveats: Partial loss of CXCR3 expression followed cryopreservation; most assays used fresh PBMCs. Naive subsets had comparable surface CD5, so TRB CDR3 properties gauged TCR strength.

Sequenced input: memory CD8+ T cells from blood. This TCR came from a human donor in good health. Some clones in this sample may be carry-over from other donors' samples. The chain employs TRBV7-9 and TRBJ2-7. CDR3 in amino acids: CASSDSYEQYF.